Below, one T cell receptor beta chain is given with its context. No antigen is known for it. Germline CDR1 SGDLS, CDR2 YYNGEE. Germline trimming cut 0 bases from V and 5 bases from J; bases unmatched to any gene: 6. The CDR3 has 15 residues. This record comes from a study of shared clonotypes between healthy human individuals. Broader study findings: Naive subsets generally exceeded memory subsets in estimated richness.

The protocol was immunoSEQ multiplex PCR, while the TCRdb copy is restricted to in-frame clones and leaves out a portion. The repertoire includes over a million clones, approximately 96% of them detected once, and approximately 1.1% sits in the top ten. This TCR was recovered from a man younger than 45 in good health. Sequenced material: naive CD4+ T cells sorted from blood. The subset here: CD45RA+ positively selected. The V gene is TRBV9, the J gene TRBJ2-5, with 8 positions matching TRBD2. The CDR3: CASSVAGGTFETQYF. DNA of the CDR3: TGTGCCAGCAGCGTAGCGGGGGGGACTTTTGAGACCCAGTACTTC.